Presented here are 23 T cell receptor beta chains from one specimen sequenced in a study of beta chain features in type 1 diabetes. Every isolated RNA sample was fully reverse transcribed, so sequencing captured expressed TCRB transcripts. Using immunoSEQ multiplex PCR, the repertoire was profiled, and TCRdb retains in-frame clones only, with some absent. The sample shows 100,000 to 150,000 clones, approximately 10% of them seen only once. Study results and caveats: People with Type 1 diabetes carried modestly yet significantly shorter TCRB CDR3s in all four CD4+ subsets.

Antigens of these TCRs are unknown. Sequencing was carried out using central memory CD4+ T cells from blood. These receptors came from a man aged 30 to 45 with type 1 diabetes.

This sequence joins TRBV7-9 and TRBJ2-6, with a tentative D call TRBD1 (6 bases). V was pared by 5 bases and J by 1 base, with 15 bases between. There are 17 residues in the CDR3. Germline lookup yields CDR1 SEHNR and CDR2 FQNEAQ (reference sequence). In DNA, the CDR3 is TGTGCCAGCAGCCCGCCTCAAACAGGGTCTGGGGCCAACGTCCTGACTTTC. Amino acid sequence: CASSPPQTGSGANVLTF.

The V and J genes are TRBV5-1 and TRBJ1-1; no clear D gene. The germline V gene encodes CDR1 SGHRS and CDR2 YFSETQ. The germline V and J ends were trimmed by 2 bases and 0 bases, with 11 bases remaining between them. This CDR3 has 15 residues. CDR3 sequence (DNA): TGCGCCAGCAGCTTAGGCGGGAGAATGAACACTGAAGCTTTCTTT. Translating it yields CASSLGGRMNTEAFF.

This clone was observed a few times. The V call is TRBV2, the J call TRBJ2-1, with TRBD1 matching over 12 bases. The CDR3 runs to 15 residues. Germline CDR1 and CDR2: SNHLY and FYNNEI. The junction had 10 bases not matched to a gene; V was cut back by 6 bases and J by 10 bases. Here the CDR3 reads CASRKGQGALTEQFF. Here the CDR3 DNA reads TGTGCCAGCAGAAAGGGACAGGGGGCGCTGACCGAGCAGTTCTTC.

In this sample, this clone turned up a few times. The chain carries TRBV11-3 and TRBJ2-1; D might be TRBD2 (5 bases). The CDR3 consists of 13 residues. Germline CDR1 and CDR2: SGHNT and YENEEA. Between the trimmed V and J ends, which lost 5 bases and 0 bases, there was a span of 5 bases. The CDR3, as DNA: TGTGCCAGCAGCGACTACTCCTACAATGAGCAGTTCTTC. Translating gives CASSDYSYNEQFF.

The CDR3 protein is CASSQGLATETQYF. The CDR3 DNA is TGCGCCAGCAGCCAGGGACTAGCAACTGAGACCCAGTACTTC. The rearrangement joins TRBV4-1 to TRBJ2-5; 9 bases agree with TRBD2. The J segment lost 5 bases and the V segment lost 3 bases, leaving 4 bases of the junction unmatched. The CDR3 has 14 amino acids. Germline V gene lookup returns CDR1 MGHRA and CDR2 YSYEKL.

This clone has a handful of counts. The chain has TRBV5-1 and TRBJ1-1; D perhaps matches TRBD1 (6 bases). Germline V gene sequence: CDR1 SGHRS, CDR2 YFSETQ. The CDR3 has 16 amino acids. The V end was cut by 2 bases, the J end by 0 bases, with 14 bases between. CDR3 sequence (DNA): TGCGCCAGCAGCTTAAACTTAGGGGGGGTGAACACTGAAGCTTTCTTT. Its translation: CASSLNLGGVNTEAFF.

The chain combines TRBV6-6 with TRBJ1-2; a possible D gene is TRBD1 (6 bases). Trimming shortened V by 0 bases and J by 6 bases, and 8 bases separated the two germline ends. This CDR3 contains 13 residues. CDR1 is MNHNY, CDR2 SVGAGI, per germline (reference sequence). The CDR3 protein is CASSYSAGDGYTF. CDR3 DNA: TGTGCCAGCAGTTACTCGGCAGGGGATGGCTACACCTTC.

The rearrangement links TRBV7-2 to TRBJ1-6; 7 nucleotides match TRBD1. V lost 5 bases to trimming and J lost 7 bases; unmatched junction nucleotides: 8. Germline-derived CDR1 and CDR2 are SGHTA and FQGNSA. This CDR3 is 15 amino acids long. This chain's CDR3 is CASSPRQGGNSPLHF. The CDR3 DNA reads TGTGCCAGCAGCCCTAGACAGGGTGGCAATTCACCCCTCCACTTT.

CDR3 bases: TGTGCCACCGGGGACTACGAGCAGTACTTC. It specifies CATGDYEQYF. The chain is built from TRBV2 and TRBJ2-7; D perhaps matches TRBD2 (5 bases). The CDR3 is 10 residues long. Germline-derived CDR1 and CDR2 are SNHLY and FYNNEI. Between the trimmed V and J ends, which lost 10 bases and 3 bases, there was a span of 7 bases. Using reference TRBV2 and TRBJ2-7 for the parts outside the CDR3, the full variable domain is EPEVTQTPSHQVTQMGQEVILRCVPISNHLYFYWYRQILGQKVEFLVSFYNNEISEKSEIFDDQFSVERPDGSNFTLKIRSTKLEDSAMYFCATGDYEQYFGPGTRLTVT.

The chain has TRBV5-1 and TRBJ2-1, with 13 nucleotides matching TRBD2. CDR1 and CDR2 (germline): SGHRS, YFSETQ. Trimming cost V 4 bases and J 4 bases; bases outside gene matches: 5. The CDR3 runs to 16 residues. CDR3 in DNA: TGCGCCAGCAGCATAGGACTAGCGGGGGTTTACAATGAGCAGTTCTTC. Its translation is CASSIGLAGVYNEQFF.

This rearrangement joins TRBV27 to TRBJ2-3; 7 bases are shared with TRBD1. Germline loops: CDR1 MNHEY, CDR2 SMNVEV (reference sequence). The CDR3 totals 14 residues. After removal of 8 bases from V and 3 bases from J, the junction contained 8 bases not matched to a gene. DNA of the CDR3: TGTGCCAGCCGCCGAGACAGGGTGACAGATACGCAGTATTTT. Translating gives CASRRDRVTDTQYF.

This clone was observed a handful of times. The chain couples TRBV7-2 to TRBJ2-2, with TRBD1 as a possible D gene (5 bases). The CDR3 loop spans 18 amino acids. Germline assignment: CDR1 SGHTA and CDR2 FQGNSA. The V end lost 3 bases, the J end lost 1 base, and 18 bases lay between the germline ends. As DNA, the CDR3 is TGTGCCAGCAGCTTCGAACAGATAGGGGCCCGGAACACCGGGGAGCTGTTTTTT. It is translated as CASSFEQIGARNTGELFF. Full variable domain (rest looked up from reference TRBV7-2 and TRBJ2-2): GAGVSQSPSNKVTEKGKDVELRCDPISGHTALYWYRQSLGQGLEFLIYFQGNSAPDKSGLPSDRFSAERTGGSVSTLTIQRTQQEDSAVYLCASSFEQIGARNTGELFFGEGSRLTVL.

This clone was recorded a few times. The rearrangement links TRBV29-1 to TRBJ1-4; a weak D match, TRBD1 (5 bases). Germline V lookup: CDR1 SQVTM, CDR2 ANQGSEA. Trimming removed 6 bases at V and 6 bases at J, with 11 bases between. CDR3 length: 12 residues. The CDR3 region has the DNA TGCAGCGTGGGAGGGGAATATGAAAAACTGTTTTTT. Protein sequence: CSVGGEYEKLFF.

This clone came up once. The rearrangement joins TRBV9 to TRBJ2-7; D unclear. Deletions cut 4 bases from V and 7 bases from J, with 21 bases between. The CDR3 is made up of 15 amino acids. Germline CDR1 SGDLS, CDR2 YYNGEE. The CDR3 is CASSFLVKRKREQYF. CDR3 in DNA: TGTGCCAGCAGCTTTTTGGTAAAGCGAAAGAGGGAGCAGTACTTC.

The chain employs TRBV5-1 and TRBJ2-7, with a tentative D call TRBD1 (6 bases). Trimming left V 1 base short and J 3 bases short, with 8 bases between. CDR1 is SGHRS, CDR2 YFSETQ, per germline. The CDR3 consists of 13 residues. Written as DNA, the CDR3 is TGCGCCAGCAGCTTGCGACAGGACTACGAGCAGTACTTC. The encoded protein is CASSLRQDYEQYF.

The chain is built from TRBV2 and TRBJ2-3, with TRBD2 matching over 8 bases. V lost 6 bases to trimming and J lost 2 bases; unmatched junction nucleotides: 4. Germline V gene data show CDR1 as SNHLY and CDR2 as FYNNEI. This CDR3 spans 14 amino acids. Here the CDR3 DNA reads TGTGCCAGCAGACTAGCGGAGATCACAGATACGCAGTATTTT. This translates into CASRLAEITDTQYF.

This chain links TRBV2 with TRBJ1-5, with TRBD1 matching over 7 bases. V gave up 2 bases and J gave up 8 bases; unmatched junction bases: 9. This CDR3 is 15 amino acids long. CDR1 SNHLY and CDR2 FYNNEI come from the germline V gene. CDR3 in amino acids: CASSESTGRLEPQHF. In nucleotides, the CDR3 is TGTGCCAGCAGTGAATCGACAGGGAGGTTGGAGCCCCAGCATTTT.

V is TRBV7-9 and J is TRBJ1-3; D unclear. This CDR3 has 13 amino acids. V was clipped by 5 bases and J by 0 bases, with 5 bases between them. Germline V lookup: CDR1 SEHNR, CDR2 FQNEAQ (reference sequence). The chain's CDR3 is CASSDNSGNTIYF. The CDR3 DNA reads TGTGCCAGCAGCGACAACTCTGGAAACACCATATATTTT.

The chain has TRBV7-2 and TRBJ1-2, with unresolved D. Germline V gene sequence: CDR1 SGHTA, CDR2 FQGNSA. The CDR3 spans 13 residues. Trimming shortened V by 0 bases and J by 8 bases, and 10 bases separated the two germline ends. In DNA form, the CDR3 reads TGTGCCAGCAGCTTAGCGTCATTTCAGGGCTACACCTTC. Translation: CASSLASFQGYTF.

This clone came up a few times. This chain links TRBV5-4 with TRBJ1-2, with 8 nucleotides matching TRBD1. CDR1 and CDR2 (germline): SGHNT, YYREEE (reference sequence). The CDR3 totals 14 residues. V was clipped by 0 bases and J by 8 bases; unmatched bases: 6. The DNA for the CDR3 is TGTGCCAGCAGCTTGGGGGACAGGTCGGGGGGCTACACCTTC. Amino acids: CASSLGDRSGGYTF.

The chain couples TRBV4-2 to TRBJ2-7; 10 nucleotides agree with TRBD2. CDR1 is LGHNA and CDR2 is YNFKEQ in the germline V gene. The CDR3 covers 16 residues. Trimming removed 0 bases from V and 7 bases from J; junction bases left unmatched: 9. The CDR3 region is CASSQDLSGGAWEQYF. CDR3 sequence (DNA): TGTGCCAGCAGCCAAGATTTGAGCGGGGGGGCTTGGGAGCAGTACTTC.

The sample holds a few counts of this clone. The CDR3 reads CASSPGIGSQETQYF. The CDR3 DNA follows: TGTGCCAGCTCACCGGGTATCGGGAGCCAAGAGACCCAGTACTTC. The chain recombines TRBV18 with TRBJ2-5, with D perhaps TRBD2 (6 bases). V gave up 3 bases and J gave up 1 base, with 12 bases separating them. This CDR3 region has 15 residues. The germline V gene encodes CDR1 KGHSH and CDR2 LQKENI.

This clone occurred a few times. This CDR3 reads CASSRRGTSGAPDTQYF. As DNA, the CDR3 is TGTGCCAGCAGCAGAAGGGGGACTAGCGGGGCACCAGATACGCAGTATTTT. This sequence joins TRBV7-3 and TRBJ2-3, with 13 positions matching TRBD2. V shed 5 bases and J 4 bases; nucleotides not matched to a gene: 9. This CDR3 spans 17 amino acids. CDR1 and CDR2 (germline): SGHTA, FQGTGA.